These 25 T cell receptor beta chains share one sample of origin, sequenced in a study of cytomegalovirus exposure and HLA in healthy donors. The PCR ran on 60 Vbeta and 13 Jbeta primers. Measured with immunoSEQ multiplex PCR; TCRdb has only the in-frame clones, and not every one. Of about 150,000 clones listed, roughly 87% are singletons. The sequencing sample was made of PBMCs. Receptors originate from a man younger than 45 in good health and CMV-seropositive.

The rearrangement uses TRBV7-2 and TRBJ2-7, with a weak D call TRBD2 (7 bases). Deletions cut 5 bases from V and 1 base from J, with 15 bases between. This CDR3 has 15 amino acids. Germline loops: CDR1 SGHTA, CDR2 FQGNSA. The CDR3 spells CASSPRGGLSYEQYF. For the CDR3, the DNA is TGTGCCAGCAGCCCGAGGGGGGGCCTTTCCTACGAGCAGTACTTC.

V gene TRBV7-7 combines with J gene TRBJ2-1, with a weak D call TRBD1 (6 bases). CDR1 is SSHAT, CDR2 FNYEAQ, per germline (reference sequence). The CDR3 runs 15 residues. V was clipped by 4 bases and J by 8 bases, with 18 bases between them. The CDR3 loop is CASSSTPGQFDEQFF. CDR3 in DNA: TGTGCCAGCAGCTCCACCCCTGGACAGTTCGATGAGCAGTTCTTC. Together with reference TRBV7-7 and TRBJ2-1, the CDR3 gives the full variable domain: GAGVSQSPRYKVTKRGQDVTLRCDPISSHATLYWYQQALGQGPEFLTYFNYEAQPDKSGLPSDRFSAERPEGSISTLTIQRTEQRDSAMYRCASSSTPGQFDEQFFGPGTRLTVL.

This chain links TRBV10-3 with TRBJ1-5; D is undetermined. Germline CDR1 and CDR2: ENHRY and SYGVKD. This CDR3 comprises 15 residues. V shed 1 base and J shed 7 bases, with 14 bases lying between them. CDR3 sequence (DNA): TGTGCCATCAGTGAGTATGAGTGGTCGGGGCAGCCCCAGCATTTT. This translates into CAISEYEWSGQPQHF.

The V call is TRBV4-1, the J call TRBJ2-3; D is perhaps TRBD1 (5 bases). CDR3 length: 15 residues. Germline V CDR1 and CDR2: MGHRA, YSYEKL. V dropped 3 bases and J dropped 5 bases, with 15 bases sitting between them. The CDR3 loop is CASSQPRSGLDTQYF. DNA of the CDR3: TGCGCCAGCAGCCAGCCAAGATCAGGGCTAGATACGCAGTATTTT.

V usage is TRBV15 and J usage is TRBJ2-3; D is unresolved. Germline V gene data show CDR1 as LNHNV and CDR2 as YYDKDF (reference sequence). V was clipped by 2 bases and J by 2 bases, with 5 bases between them. There are 13 residues in the CDR3. The CDR3 DNA reads TGTGCCACCAGCAGACGCGCCACAGATACGCAGTATTTT. As protein: CATSRRATDTQYF.

The J gene is TRBJ2-3, the V gene TRBV5-1; D may be TRBD1 (6 bases). The CDR3 runs 14 residues. In germline, CDR1 is SGHRS, CDR2 YFSETQ. V was clipped by 1 base and J by 2 bases, with 8 bases between them. Here the CDR3 reads CASSLRGSTDTQYF. The DNA for the CDR3 is TGCGCCAGCAGCTTGAGGGGGTCCACAGATACGCAGTATTTT.

The CDR3 sequence is CASSFHRVSTEAFF. DNA of the CDR3: TGTGCCAGCAGTTTCCACAGGGTGAGCACTGAAGCTTTCTTT. The V gene is TRBV28, the J gene TRBJ1-1, with D tentatively TRBD1 (6 bases). This CDR3 has 14 amino acids. The germline gives CDR1 MDHEN, CDR2 SYDVKM. The V and J ends lost 3 bases and 4 bases respectively, with 12 bases between them.

Notes on this clone: Sequence at one end of the junction differs from germline and may be a read error. This chain joins TRBV7-9 and TRBJ2-6; D is perhaps TRBD1 (5 bases). CDR1 SEHNR and CDR2 FQNEAQ come from the germline V gene (reference sequence). The CDR3 is made up of 13 amino acids. CDR3 bases: TGTGCCAGCAGTCTCTCTGGGGCCAACGGCCTGACTTTC. This gives the protein CASSLSGANGLTF.

The chain is built from TRBV7-9 and TRBJ1-1; tentatively, D is TRBD1 (6 bases). V lost 0 bases to trimming and J lost 11 bases, with 7 bases between them. This CDR3 is built from 11 residues. Germline assignment: CDR1 SEHNR and CDR2 FQNEAQ (reference sequence). The CDR3 DNA reads as TGTGCCAGCAGCTTAGCGGGGGCCGCTTTCTTT. It yields the protein CASSLAGAAFF.

The chain has TRBV28 and TRBJ1-2; 7 bases line up with TRBD1. The length of the CDR3 is 13 residues. The trim removed 4 bases at V and 4 bases at J, leaving 3 bases unmatched. CDR1 is MDHEN, CDR2 SYDVKM, per germline. CDR3 sequence: CASSSEGAYGYTF. The CDR3 coding sequence is TGTGCCAGCAGTTCGGAGGGGGCCTATGGCTACACCTTC.

The V call is TRBV27, the J call TRBJ1-1, with D possibly being TRBD1 (5 bases). In germline, CDR1 is MNHEY, CDR2 SMNVEV (reference sequence). This CDR3 spans 12 amino acids. V lost 3 bases and J 9 bases, leaving 11 bases between the germline ends. The DNA of the CDR3 is TGTGCCAGCAGTTTTTTGCAGGGTCAAGCTTTCTTT. Protein product: CASSFLQGQAFF.

The gene calls are TRBV2 and TRBJ1-2, with D possibly being TRBD1 (6 bases). The CDR3 runs to 12 residues. Germline loops: CDR1 SNHLY, CDR2 FYNNEI. The V end lost 3 bases, the J end lost 13 bases, and 15 bases lay between the germline ends. The CDR3 here is CASSDRTARGTF. The CDR3 DNA reads as TGTGCCAGCAGTGATAGGACAGCCCGGGGCACCTTC. Full variable domain (missing parts from reference TRBV2 and TRBJ1-2): EPEVTQTPSHQVTQMGQEVILRCVPISNHLYFYWYRQILGQKVEFLVSFYNNEISEKSEIFDDQFSVERPDGSNFTLKIRSTKLEDSAMYFCASSDRTARGTFGSGTRLTVV.

The rearrangement links TRBV30 to TRBJ2-1; 11 bases are shared with TRBD2. The CDR3 runs 14 residues. Trimming took 1 base from V and 4 from J; bases not matched to a gene: 0. From germline, CDR1 is GTSNPN and CDR2 SVGIG (reference sequence). CDR3 protein: CAWSASGGYNEQFF. As DNA, the CDR3 is TGTGCCTGGAGTGCTAGCGGGGGGTACAATGAGCAGTTCTTC.

The chain employs TRBV19 and TRBJ1-2; no clear D gene. V gave up 5 bases and J gave up 4 bases, with 14 bases separating them. The CDR3 is made up of 14 amino acids. The germline V gene encodes CDR1 LNHDA and CDR2 SQIVND (reference sequence). CDR3 DNA sequence: TGTGCCAGTAGTGCCGTAGGAGGTGGCTATGGCTACACCTTC. This translates into CASSAVGGGYGYTF.

The chain uses TRBV5-1 and TRBJ2-7; 7 nucleotides agree with TRBD2. V was pared by 4 bases and J by 4 bases, with 5 bases of the junction left unmatched. This CDR3 region has 13 residues. Germline CDR1 SGHRS, CDR2 YFSETQ. CDR3 nucleotide sequence: TGCGCCAGCAGCGGGGAGGGATTTTACGAGCAGTACTTC. Translating gives CASSGEGFYEQYF.

This sequence joins TRBV6-5 and TRBJ2-7; no clear D. The CDR3 length is 13 residues. V was trimmed by 2 bases and J by 2 bases, leaving 7 bases between them. CDR1 is MNHEY and CDR2 is SVGAGI in the germline V gene. This chain's CDR3 is CASSYGRTYEQYF. The DNA for the CDR3 is TGTGCCAGCAGTTACGGGCGAACCTACGAGCAGTACTTC.

The chain links TRBV5-6 to TRBJ2-1; 10 positions match TRBD2. Trimming cost V 2 bases and J 6 bases; bases outside gene matches: 5. Germline V lookup: CDR1 SGHDT, CDR2 YYEEEE. There are 15 residues in the CDR3. CDR3 residues: CASSLQAGGPNEQFF. As DNA, the CDR3 is TGTGCCAGCAGCTTACAAGCGGGGGGGCCCAATGAGCAGTTCTTC.

The genes are TRBV28 and TRBJ2-7; 9 bases match TRBD2. Germline V gene data show CDR1 as MDHEN and CDR2 as SYDVKM. The length of the CDR3 is 20 residues. With V trimmed by 3 bases and J by 0 bases, 18 bases remained unmatched. The CDR3 nucleotides are TGTGCCAGCAGTTTGTTCTATGGGGCTAGCGGGGTGATCAGCTCCTACGAGCAGTACTTC. Residues: CASSLFYGASGVISSYEQYF.

The CDR3 loop is CASTQPPGYNQPQHF. DNA for the CDR3: TGTGCCAGTACCCAACCTCCAGGTTACAATCAGCCCCAGCATTTT. The genes are TRBV19 and TRBJ1-5; D is unresolved. Trimming removed 7 bases at V and 3 bases at J, with 16 bases between. Germline V gives CDR1 LNHDA, CDR2 SQIVND (reference sequence). CDR3 length: 15 residues. Using reference TRBV19 and TRBJ1-5 for the parts outside the CDR3, the full variable domain is DGGITQSPKYLFRKEGQNVTLSCEQNLNHDAMYWYRQDPGQGLRLIYYSQIVNDFQKGDIAEGYSVSREKKESFPLTVTSAQKNPTAFYLCASTQPPGYNQPQHFGDGTRLSIL.

Only a few counts were recorded for this clone. The chain links TRBV5-6 to TRBJ2-7; D is perhaps TRBD1 (6 bases). This CDR3 contains 14 residues. Trimming left V 2 bases short and J 0 bases short, with 9 bases between. Germline values: CDR1 SGHDT, CDR2 YYEEEE. CDR3 nucleotide sequence: TGTGCCAGCAGCTTCAGGGGAAGCTCCTACGAGCAGTACTTC. Protein sequence: CASSFRGSSYEQYF.

The J gene is TRBJ2-1, the V gene TRBV7-9; 7 bases fit TRBD2. The CDR3 is 16 residues long. After removal of 0 bases from V and 4 bases from J, the junction contained 6 bases not matched to a gene. The germline V gene encodes CDR1 SEHNR and CDR2 FQNEAQ (reference sequence). The CDR3 protein is CASSLAGGRGYNEQFF. CDR3 nucleotides: TGTGCCAGCAGCTTAGCTGGGGGGAGGGGTTACAATGAGCAGTTCTTC. Supplemented by reference TRBV7-9 and TRBJ2-1, the full variable domain reads DTGVSQNPRHKITKRGQNVTFRCDPISEHNRLYWYRQTLGQGPEFLTYFQNEAQLEKSRLLSDRFSAERPKGSFSTLEIQRTEQGDSAMYLCASSLAGGRGYNEQFFGPGTRLTVL.

The chain employs TRBV2 and TRBJ2-1; TRBD2 matches 10 bases. Unmatched junction bases numbered 9, after V lost 9 bases and J lost 4 bases. The CDR3 is 15 residues long. Germline V gene lookup returns CDR1 SNHLY and CDR2 FYNNEI. CDR3: CASPRPSGGYNEQFF. CDR3 nucleotide sequence: TGTGCCAGTCCTAGGCCTAGCGGGGGATACAATGAGCAGTTCTTC.

The rearrangement uses TRBV4-3 and TRBJ2-3; 10 bases agree with TRBD2. V lost 0 bases, J lost 6 bases, and 3 bases stayed unmatched. CDR1 and CDR2 (germline): LGHNA, YSLEER. The CDR3 is 15 residues long. The CDR3 DNA sequence: TGCGCCAGCAGCCAAGATACTAGCGGGGCTGATACGCAGTATTTT. Translation: CASSQDTSGADTQYF.

V gene TRBV7-2 combines with J gene TRBJ2-1; TRBD1 aligns across 11 bases. Germline V gives CDR1 SGHTA, CDR2 FQGNSA. V lost 5 bases and J lost 3; bases outside the gene matches: 6. The CDR3 extends over 16 amino acids. The DNA for the CDR3 is TGTGCCAGCAGCCTCCGGGGGACAGGGGGCTACAATGAGCAGTTCTTC. Its translation is CASSLRGTGGYNEQFF.

The chain recombines TRBV5-1 with TRBJ1-2, with D hard to call. V lost 4 bases to trimming and J lost 1 base, with 17 bases between them. The germline gives CDR1 SGHRS, CDR2 YFSETQ. The CDR3 runs 16 residues. The CDR3 DNA reads as TGCGCCAGCAGCCGCGGGTGGCAGGCGAATAACTATGGCTACACCTTC. This gives the protein CASSRGWQANNYGYTF.